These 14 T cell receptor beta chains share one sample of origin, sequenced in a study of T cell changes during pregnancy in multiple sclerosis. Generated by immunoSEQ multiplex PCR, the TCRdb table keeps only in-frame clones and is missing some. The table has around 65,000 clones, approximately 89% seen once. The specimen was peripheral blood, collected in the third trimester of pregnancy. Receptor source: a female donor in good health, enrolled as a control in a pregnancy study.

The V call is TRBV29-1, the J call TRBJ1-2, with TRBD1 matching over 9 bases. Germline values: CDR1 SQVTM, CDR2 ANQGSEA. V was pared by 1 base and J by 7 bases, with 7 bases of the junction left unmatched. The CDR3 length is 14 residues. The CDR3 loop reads CSVEVKQGAAGYTF. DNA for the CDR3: TGCAGCGTTGAAGTAAAACAGGGGGCGGCTGGCTACACCTTC.

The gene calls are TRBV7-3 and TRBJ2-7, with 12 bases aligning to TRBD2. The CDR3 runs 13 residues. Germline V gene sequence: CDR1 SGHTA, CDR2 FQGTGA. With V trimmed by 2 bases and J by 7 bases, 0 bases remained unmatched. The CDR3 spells CASSLGLAGEQYF. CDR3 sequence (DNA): TGTGCCAGCAGCTTAGGACTAGCGGGGGAGCAGTACTTC. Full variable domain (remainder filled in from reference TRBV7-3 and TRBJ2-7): GAGVSQTPSNKVTEKGKYVELRCDPISGHTALYWYRQSLGQGPEFLIYFQGTGAADDSGLPNDRFFAVRPEGSVSTLKIQRTERGDSAVYLCASSLGLAGEQYFGPGTRLTVT.

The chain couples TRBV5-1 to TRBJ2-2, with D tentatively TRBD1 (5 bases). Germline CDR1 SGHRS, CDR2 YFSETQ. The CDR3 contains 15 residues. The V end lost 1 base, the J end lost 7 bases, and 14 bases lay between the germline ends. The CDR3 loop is CASSLRESTGGELFF. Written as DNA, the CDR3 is TGCGCCAGCAGCTTGCGTGAGAGCACAGGCGGGGAGCTGTTTTTT.

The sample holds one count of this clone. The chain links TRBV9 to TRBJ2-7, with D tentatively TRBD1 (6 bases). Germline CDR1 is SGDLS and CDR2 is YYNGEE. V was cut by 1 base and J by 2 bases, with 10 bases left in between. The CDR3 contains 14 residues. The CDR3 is CASSVTGSPYEQYF. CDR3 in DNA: TGTGCCAGCAGCGTAACAGGGAGTCCCTACGAGCAGTACTTC.

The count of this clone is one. The CDR3 loop is CASSLWAGEEKLFF. The CDR3 coding sequence is TGTGCCAGCAGCTTGTGGGCAGGGGAGGAAAAACTGTTTTTT. The chain joins TRBV5-4 to TRBJ1-4, with D perhaps matching TRBD1 (6 bases). CDR1 is SGHNT and CDR2 is YYREEE in the germline V gene (reference sequence). Trimming shortened V by 1 base and J by 8 bases, and 12 bases separated the two germline ends. The CDR3 totals 14 residues.

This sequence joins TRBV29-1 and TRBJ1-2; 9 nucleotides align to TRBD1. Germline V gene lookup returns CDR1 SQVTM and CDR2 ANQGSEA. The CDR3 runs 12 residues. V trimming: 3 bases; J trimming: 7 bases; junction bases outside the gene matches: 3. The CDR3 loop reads CSVELQGAGYTF. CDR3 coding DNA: TGCAGCGTTGAGCTACAGGGGGCTGGCTACACCTTC.

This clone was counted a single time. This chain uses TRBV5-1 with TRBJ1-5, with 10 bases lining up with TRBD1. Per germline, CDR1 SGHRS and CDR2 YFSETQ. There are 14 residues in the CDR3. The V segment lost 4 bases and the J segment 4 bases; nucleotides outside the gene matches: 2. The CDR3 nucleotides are TGCGCCAGCAGCGCGGGACAGGGGAATCAGCCCCAGCATTTT. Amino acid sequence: CASSAGQGNQPQHF.

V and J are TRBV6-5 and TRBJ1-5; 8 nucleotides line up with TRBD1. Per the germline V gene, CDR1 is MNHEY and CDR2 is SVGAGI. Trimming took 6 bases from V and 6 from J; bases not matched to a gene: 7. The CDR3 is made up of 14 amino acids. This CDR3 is CASRDRVEGQPQHF. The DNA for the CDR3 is TGTGCCAGCAGGGACAGGGTAGAAGGTCAGCCCCAGCATTTT.

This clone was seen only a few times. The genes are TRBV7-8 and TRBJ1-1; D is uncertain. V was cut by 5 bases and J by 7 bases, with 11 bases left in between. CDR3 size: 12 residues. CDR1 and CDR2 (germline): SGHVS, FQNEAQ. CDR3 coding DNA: TGTGCCAGCAGCGCCGGTGGGAGTGAAGCTTTCTTT. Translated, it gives CASSAGGSEAFF.

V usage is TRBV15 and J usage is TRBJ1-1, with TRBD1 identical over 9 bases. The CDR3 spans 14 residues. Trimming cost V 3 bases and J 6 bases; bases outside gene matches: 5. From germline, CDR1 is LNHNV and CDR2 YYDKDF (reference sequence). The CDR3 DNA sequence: TGTGCCACCAGCAGGGGGGACAGGGTCCCTGAAGCTTTCTTT. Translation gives CATSRGDRVPEAFF.

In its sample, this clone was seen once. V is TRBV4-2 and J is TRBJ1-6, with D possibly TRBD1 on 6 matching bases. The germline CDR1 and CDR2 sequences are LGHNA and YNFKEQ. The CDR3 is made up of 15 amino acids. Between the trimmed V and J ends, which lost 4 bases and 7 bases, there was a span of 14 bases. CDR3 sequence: CASSRDKNLNSPLHF. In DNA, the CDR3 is TGTGCCAGCAGCCGGGACAAGAACCTCAATTCACCCCTCCACTTT.

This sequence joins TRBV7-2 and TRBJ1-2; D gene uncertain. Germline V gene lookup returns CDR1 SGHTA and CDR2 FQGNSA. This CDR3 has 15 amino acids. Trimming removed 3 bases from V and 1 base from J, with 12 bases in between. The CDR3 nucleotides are TGTGCCAGCAGCTTCGGGGTTAATCTTAACTATGGCTACACCTTC. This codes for CASSFGVNLNYGYTF.

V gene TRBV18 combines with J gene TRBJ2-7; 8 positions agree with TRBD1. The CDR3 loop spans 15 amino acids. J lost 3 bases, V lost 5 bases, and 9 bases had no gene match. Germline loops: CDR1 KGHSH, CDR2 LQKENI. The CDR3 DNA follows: TGTGCCAGCTCATTCCGACAGGGGATTGACTACGAGCAGTACTTC. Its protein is CASSFRQGIDYEQYF.

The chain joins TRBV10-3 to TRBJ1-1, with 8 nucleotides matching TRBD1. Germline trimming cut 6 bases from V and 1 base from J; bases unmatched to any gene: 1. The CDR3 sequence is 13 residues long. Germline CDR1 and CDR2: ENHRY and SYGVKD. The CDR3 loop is CAIRGQENTEAFF. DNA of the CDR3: TGTGCCATCAGGGGACAGGAGAACACTGAAGCTTTCTTT.